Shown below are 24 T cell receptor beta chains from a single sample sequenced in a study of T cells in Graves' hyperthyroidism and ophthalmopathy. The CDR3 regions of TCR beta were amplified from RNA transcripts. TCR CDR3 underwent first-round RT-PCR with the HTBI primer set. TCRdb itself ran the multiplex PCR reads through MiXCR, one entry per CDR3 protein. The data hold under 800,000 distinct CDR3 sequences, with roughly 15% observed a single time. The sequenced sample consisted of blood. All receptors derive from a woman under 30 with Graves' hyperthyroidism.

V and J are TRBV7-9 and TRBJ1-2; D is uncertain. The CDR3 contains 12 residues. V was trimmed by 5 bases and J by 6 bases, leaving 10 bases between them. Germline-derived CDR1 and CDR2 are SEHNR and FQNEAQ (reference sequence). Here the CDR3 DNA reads TGTGCCAGCAGCAGAAGCTTAAATGGCTACACCTTC. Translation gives CASSRSLNGYTF. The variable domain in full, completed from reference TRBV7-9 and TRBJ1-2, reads DTGVSQNPRHKITKRGQNVTFRCDPISEHNRLYWYRQTLGQGPEFLTYFQNEAQLEKSRLLSDRFSAERPKGSFSTLEIQRTEQGDSAMYLCASSRSLNGYTFGSGTRLTVV.

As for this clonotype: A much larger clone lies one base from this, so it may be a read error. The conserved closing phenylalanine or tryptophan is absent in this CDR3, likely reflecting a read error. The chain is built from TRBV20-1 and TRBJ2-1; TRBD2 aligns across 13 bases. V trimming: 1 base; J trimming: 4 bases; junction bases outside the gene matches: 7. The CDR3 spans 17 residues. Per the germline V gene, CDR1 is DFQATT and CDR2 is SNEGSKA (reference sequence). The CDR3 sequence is CSARGTSGSRTYNEQFL. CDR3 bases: TGCAGTGCTAGAGGGACTAGCGGGAGTAGAACTTACAATGAGCAGTTCCTC.

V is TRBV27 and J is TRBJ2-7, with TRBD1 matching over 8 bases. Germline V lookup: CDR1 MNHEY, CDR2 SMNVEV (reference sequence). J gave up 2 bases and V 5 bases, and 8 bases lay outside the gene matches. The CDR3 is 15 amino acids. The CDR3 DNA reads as TGTGCCAGCAGTGGGGACAGGTCTGGAACCTACGAGCAGTACTTC. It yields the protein CASSGDRSGTYEQYF.

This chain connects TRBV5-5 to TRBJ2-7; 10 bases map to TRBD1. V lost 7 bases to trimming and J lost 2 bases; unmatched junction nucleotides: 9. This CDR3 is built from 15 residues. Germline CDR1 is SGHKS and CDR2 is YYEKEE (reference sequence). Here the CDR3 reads CASRRQGAGTYEQYF. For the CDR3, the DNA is TGTGCCAGCCGTCGACAGGGGGCTGGTACCTACGAGCAGTACTTC.

CDR3 protein: CASSQEEGASYEQYF. DNA for the CDR3: TGCGCCAGCAGCCAAGAAGAAGGGGCGTCATACGAGCAGTACTTC. This chain joins TRBV4-3 and TRBJ2-7; a weak D match, TRBD1 (5 bases). V was clipped by 0 bases and J by 4 bases, with 13 bases between them. CDR1 is LGHNA, CDR2 YSLEER, per germline. The CDR3 is made up of 15 amino acids.

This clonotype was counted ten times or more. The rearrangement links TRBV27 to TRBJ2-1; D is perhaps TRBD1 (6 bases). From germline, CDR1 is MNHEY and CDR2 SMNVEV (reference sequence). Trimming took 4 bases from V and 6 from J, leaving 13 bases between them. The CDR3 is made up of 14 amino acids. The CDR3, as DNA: TGTGCCAGCAGTTACCCCGGGGACATCAATGAGCAGTTCTTC. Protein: CASSYPGDINEQFF.

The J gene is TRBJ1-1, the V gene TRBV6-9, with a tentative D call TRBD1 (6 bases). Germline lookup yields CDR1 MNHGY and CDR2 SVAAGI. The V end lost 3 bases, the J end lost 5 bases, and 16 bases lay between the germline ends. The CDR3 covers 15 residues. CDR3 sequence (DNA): TGTGCCAGCAGTTACGAAGGAGGGGGAGCGACTGAAGCTTTCTTT. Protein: CASSYEGGGATEAFF.

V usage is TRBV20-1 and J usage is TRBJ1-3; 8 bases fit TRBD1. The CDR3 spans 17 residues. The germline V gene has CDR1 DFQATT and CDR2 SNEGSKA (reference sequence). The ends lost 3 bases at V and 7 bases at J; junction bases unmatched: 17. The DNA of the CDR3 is TGCAGTGCTAGGGATTCCCCCGGTAGGACAGGGCAGAACACCATATATTTT. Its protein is CSARDSPGRTGQNTIYF.

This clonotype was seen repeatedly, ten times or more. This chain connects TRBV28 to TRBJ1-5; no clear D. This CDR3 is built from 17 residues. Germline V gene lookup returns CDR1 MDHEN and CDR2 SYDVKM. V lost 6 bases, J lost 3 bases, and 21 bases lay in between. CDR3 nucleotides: TGTGCCAGCAGCTCATACCGCACAGCTCTAAACAATCAGCCCCAGCATTTT. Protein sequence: CASSSYRTALNNQPQHF.

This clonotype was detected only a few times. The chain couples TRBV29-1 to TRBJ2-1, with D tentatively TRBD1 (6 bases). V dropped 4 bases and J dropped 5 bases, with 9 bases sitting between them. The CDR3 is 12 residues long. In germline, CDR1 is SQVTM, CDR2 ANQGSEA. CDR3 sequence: CSVGGGDNEQFF. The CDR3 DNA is TGCAGCGTTGGAGGGGGAGACAATGAGCAGTTCTTC.

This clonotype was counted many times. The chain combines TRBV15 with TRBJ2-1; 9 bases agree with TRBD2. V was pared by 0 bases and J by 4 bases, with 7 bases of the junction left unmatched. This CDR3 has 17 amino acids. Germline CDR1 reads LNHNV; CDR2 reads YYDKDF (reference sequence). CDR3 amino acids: CATSRDHGGRAYNEQFF. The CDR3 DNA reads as TGTGCCACCAGCAGAGATCACGGCGGGAGGGCTTACAATGAGCAGTTCTTC.

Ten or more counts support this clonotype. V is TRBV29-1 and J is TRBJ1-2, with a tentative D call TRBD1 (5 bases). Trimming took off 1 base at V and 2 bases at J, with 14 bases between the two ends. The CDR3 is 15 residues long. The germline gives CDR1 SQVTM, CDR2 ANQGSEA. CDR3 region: CSVEVTGSLNYGYTF. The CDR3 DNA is TGCAGCGTTGAAGTTACAGGAAGCTTAAACTATGGCTACACCTTC.

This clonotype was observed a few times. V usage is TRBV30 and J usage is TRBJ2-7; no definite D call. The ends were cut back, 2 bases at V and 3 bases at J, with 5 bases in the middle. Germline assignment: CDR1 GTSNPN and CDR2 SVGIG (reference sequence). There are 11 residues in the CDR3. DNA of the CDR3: TGTGCCTGGAGTATAGGCTACGAGCAGTACTTC. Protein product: CAWSIGYEQYF.

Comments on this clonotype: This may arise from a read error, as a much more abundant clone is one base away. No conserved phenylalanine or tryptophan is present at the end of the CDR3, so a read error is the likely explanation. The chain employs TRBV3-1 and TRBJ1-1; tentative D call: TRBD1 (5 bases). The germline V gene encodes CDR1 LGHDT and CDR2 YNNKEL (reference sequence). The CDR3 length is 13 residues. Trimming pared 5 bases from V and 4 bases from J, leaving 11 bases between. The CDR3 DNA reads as TGTGCCAGCAGCTACCGGGACGCCACTGAAGCTTTCTTG. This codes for CASSYRDATEAFL.

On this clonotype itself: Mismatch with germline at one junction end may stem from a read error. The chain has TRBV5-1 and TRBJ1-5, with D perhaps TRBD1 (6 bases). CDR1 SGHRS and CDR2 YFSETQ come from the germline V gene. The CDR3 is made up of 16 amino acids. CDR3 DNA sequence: TGTGCCAGCAGCTTGGGAGGGGGGGGGAGCAATCAGCCCCAGCATTTT. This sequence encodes CASSLGGGGSNQPQHF.

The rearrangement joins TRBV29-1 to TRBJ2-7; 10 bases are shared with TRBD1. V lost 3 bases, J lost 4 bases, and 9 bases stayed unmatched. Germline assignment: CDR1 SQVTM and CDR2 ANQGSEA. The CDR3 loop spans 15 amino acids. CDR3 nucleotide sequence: TGCAGCGTTGAGCAATGGACAGGGGGTATGTACGAGCAGTACTTC. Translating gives CSVEQWTGGMYEQYF.

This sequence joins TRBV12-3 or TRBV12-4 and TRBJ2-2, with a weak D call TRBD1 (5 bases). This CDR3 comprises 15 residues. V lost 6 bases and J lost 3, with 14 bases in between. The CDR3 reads CASRPTDIYTGELFF. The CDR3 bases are TGTGCCAGCAGACCGACAGATATTTACACCGGGGAGCTGTTTTTT.

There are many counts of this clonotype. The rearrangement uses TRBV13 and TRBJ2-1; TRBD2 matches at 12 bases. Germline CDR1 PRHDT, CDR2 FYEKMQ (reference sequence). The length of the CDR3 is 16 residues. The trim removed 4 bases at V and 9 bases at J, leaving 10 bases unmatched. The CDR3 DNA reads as TGTGCCAGCAGCTCCCCAGGCACTAGCGGGAGGAGTGAGCAGTTCTTC. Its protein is CASSSPGTSGRSEQFF. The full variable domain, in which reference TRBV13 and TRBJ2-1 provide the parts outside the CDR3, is AAGVIQSPRHLIKEKRETATLKCYPIPRHDTVYWYQQGPGQDPQFLISFYEKMQSDKGSIPDRFSAQQFSDYHSELNMSSLELGDSALYFCASSSPGTSGRSEQFFGPGTRLTVL.

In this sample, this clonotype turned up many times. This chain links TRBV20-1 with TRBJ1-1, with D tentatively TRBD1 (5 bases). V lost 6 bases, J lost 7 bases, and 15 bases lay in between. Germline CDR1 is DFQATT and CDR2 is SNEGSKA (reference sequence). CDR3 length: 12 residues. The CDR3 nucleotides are TGCAGTGCAGGGCCACGGGGGAGTGAAGCTTTCTTT. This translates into CSAGPRGSEAFF.

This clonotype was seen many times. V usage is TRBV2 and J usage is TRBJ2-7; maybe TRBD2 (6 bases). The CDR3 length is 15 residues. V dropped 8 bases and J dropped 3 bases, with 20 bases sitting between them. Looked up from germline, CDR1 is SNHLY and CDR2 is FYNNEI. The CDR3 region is CASHDGGKRSYEQYF. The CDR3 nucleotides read TGTGCCAGCCACGACGGCGGGAAGAGGAGCTACGAGCAGTACTTC.

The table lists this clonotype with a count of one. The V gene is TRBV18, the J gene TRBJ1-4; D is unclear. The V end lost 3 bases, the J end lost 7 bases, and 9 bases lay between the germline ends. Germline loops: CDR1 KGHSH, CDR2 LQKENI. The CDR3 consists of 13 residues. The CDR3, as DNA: TGTGCCAGCTCACCGGGCCTGCTTGAAAAACTGTTTTTT. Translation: CASSPGLLEKLFF.

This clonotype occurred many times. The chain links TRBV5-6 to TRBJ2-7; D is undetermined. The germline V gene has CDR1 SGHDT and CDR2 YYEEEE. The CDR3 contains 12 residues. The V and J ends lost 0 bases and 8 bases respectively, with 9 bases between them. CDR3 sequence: CASSLGRLQQYF. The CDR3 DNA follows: TGTGCCAGCAGCTTGGGACGGCTCCAGCAGTACTTC.

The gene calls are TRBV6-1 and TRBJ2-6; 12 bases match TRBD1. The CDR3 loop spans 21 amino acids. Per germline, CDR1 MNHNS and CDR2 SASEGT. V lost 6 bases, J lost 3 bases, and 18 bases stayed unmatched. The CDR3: CASRPYYSGTGGAGGANVLTF. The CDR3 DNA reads TGTGCCAGCAGACCCTACTACTCCGGGACAGGGGGCGCAGGTGGGGCCAACGTCCTGACTTTC.

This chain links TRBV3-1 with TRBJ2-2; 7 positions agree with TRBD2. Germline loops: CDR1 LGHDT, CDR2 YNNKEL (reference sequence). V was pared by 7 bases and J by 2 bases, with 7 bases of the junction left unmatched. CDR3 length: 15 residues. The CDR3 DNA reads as TGTGCCAGCACCATGGCGGGGGTCAACACCGGGGAGCTGTTTTTT. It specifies CASTMAGVNTGELFF.